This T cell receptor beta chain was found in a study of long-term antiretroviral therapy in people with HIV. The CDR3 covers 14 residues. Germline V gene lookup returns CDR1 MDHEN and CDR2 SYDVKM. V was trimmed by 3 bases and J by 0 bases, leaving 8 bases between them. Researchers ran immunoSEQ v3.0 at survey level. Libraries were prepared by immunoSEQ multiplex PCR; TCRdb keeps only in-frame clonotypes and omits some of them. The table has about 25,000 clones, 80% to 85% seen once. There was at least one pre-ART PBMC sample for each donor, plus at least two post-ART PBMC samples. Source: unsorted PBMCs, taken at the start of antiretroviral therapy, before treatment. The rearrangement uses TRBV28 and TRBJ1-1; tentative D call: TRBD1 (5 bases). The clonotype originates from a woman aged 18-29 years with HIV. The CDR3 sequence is CASSFRGMNTEAFF. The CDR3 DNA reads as TGTGCCAGCAGTTTTCGGGGGATGAACACTGAAGCTTTCTTT.